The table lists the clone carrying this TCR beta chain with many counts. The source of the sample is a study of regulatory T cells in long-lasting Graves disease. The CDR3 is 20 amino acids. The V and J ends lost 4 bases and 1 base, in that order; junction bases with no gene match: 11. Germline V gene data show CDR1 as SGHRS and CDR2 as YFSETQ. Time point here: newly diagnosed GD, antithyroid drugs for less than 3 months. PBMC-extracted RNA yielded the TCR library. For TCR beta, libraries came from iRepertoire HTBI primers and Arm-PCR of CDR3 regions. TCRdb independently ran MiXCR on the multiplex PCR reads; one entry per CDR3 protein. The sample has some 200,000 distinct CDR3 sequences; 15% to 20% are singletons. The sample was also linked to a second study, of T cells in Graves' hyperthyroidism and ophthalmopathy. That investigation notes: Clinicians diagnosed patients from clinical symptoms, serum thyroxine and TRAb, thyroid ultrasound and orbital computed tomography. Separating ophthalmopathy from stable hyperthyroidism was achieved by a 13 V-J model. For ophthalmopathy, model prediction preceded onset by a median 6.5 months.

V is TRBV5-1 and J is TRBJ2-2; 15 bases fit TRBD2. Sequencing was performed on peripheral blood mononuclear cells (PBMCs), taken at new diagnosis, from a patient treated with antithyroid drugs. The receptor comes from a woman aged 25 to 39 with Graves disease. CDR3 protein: CASSGRGLAGGAWNTGELFF. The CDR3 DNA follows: TGCGCCAGCAGCGGCCGGGGACTAGCGGGAGGCGCGTGGAACACCGGGGAGCTGTTTTTT.